Listed here is a single TCR beta chain. Its antigen is unknown. No per-base quality is available; no much larger clone lies one base away. The library was produced with the immunoSEQ multiplex PCR assay. A mixture of 60 forward primers for TCR Vbeta segments and 13 reverse primers for TCR Jbeta segments was used in the multiplex PCR. The CDR3 region of rearranged TCR beta genes was amplified from genomic DNA with a multiplex PCR assay. The amplified TCR beta libraries were sequenced on the Illumina HiSeq System as 87-base-pair reads. The authors' pipeline ran thus. Across the roughly 600 repertoires, a later analysis counted roughly 84 million unique TCR beta chains, around 11 million of which were shared by at least two donors. A nearest-neighbor algorithm error-corrected the raw reads and collapsed the reads into unique sequences, merging closely related sequences to remove PCR and sequencing errors. V, D and J gene segments were assigned by aligning CDR3 sequences to IMGT reference sequences. For a sequence to be retained, a match of at least six nucleotides to both a V gene segment and a J gene segment was required. A rearrangement was called productive if the CDR3 had no stop codons and remained in frame with V and J, and every other rearrangement was called non-productive. Following IMGT convention, CDR3 was defined as the stretch from the second conserved V-encoded cysteine up to the conserved J-encoded phenylalanine. The earlier analysis of about 590 of the donors excluded sequences that lacked an unambiguous match to a single V gene segment. In an earlier analysis of more than 500 of the donors, a V segment was called functional when productive rearrangements were above 56.7%, and segregating when the standard deviation between donors exceeded 5%. A statistical classification framework was developed to diagnose cytomegalovirus status using the catalog of TCR beta chain sequences. V and J gene assignment, in a later analysis, came from comparing TCR nucleotide sequences with IMGT/GENE-DB human TR gene sequences. A later analysis assigned CDR3 sequences and most-parsimonious VDJ recombination scenarios with the TCRdist pipeline. In a later analysis, every TCR beta chain was defined by the combination of its CDR3 amino acid sequence and its V-gene family, and reads without a unique V-gene family were dropped. In a later analysis, 550 to 650 highly shared, low-generation-probability nucleotide sequences were removed to address suspected cross-contamination and a sequencing artifact. In a later analysis, a clonal expansion index for each public chain was calculated from normalized within-repertoire ranks of inferred template counts. Generation probabilities in a later analysis came from a VDJ recombination model fitted to out-of-frame rearrangements, and those results were checked against IGoR. In a later analysis, hypergeometric tests were used to score TCR-TCR, TCR-HLA and TCR-CMV co-occurrence, with a repertoire-size bias correction applied to TCR pairs. To estimate false discovery rates, a later analysis permuted the HLA or CMV assignments 20 times. In a later analysis, co-occurring TCRs were grouped using DBSCAN, and TCRdist sequence similarity was added for clustering within HLA-allele-positive subsets. Repertoires with fewer than 30,000 or more than 120,000 public chains, plus five repertoires with anomalous nucleotide sharing, were excluded from co-occurrence clustering. This immuneACCESS table, as held by TCRdb, lists in-frame sequences with V and J called but not all clones. Of the missing ones, under half trace to an unresolved V gene in checked studies; the others have no known cause. That table is the source of V, J and clone size, and D and trimming were worked out from the DNA. The sample table holds over 100,000 clones, of which around 64% were seen once. The top ten constitute 2% to 2.5% of the sample.

CDR1 and CDR2, per the germline V gene, are SQVTM and ANQGSEA. V and J are truncated by 4 bases and 3 bases respectively, leaving an intervening sequence of 11 bases. The CDR3 runs 13 amino acids, cysteine and phenylalanine included. Only the CDR3 part of the read is kept: 39 bases, read in frame from the first base. The cohort consisted of 600 to 700 healthy bone marrow donors. At the time of sampling, every cohort member was nominally healthy, though immune exposures that went unrecorded were likely present. The donor tested CMV seronegative and was one of the 352 seronegative cohort members. A peripheral blood sample was provided by each donor, and peripheral blood mononuclear cells were used for TCR beta sequencing. Genomic DNA was extracted from the blood cell samples with the Qiagen DNeasy Blood Extraction Kit. The sample is drawn from a study of cytomegalovirus exposure and HLA in healthy donors (dated by TCRdb to the late 2010s). With regard to the full study: An earlier analysis of around 600 of the donors reported approximately 270 Gb of sequence data and about 100 million unique TCR beta sequences from around 200 million T cells. Typing coverage varied by locus: about 620-630 donors for A, B, C, DRB1 and DQB1; 500 to 550 for DQA1; approximately 570 for DPA1; some 470 for DPB1. Across around 400 genotyped donors of the cohort, an average of about 240,000 unique TCR beta nucleotide sequences per donor were sequenced, and 15% to 20% of those sequences were non-productive. HLA typing covered class I and class II loci at four-digit resolution. Along with the roughly 710-subject first cohort, a separate validation cohort of over a hundred different subjects was used. Because of strong linkage in the cohort, roughly five DR-DQ haplotypes were treated as single units for association and clustering. An early release covering roughly 640 HLA-typed donors comprised about 300 gigabases of sequencing data and around 80 million unique TCR sequences. The study was designed to test whether signatures of past pathogen exposure could be identified by cataloging public T cell receptors. High-throughput TCR immunosequencing, statistical association of individual TCRs with disease status, and machine learning were combined to predict cytomegalovirus infection status. The later analysis used no new phenotypic data to find candidate immune exposures, relying instead on TCR beta sequences and their occurrence across donors. Every discovery cohort repertoire had been produced on one sequencing platform. The genetic ancestry cluster associated with self-reported Caucasian donors included around four fifths of the 398 genotyped donors. A later analysis re-examined previously published TCR beta repertoires from 600 to 700 donors and added high-resolution HLA genotyping to investigate patterns of TCR occurrence. The T cell repertoires of 550 to 850 subjects were profiled by immunosequencing and related to cytomegalovirus serostatus. A later genetic analysis took genome-wide SNP genotypes for about three fifths of the 666 donors and used that subset as a discovery cohort. Donor age, sex, ethnicity and CMV serostatus were compiled together with the repertoire data. To decide whether each TCR beta V gene segment behaved as functional or pseudogenic, an earlier analysis of approximately 600 of the donors relied on high-throughput TCR beta sequencing.

Broader findings and caveats from the paper: The presence/absence analyses assumed that sequencing depth was roughly uniform across donors, and that assumption may not be true. Some IMGT-functional V segments, including TRBV6-2 and TRBV6-3, could not be distinguished by the 87-base-pair reads and were therefore excluded. A later analysis associated 15,000 or so TCR beta sequences with specific HLA alleles at a false discovery rate of 0.05. Compared with the approximately 720-donor mean, donors in an Asian-associated ancestry cluster had fewer N-insertions in productive TCRs, according to a later genetic analysis. Assigning TCR associations to individual alleles was difficult when HLA alleles, especially DR and DQ, strongly co-occurred. CMV serostatus was the only immune exposure information available for the cohort. It was suggested by the authors that the approach could potentially be generalized to other disease states and immunological phenotypes. An earlier analysis of 587 of the donors showed that most TCR beta V segments appeared in productive rearrangements either about 87% or about 30% of the time, which broadly matched IMGT annotations. According to a later analysis, most CMV-associated TCR beta chains appeared to be HLA-restricted, and the HLA associations seemed to be driven largely by CMV exposure. Three of the identified cytomegalovirus-associated TCR beta chains were confirmed in vitro to be specific for cytomegalovirus antigens. A further reported finding was that TCR beta sequences accurately predicted the HLA-A and HLA-B alleles for most subjects in the first cohort. Correlated functional status among segregating V segments might be attributable to linkage disequilibrium, but an unknown experimental factor could not be ruled out. Most TCR sequences were observed very rarely across donors, whereas some public TCRs were present in many individuals. V-gene and J-gene trimming of TCR beta chains was associated with a missense DCLRE1C variant in a later genetic analysis, and the association was replicated in an independent cohort. A group of highly shared sequence variants was considered likely to be a technical artifact of the sequencing pipeline. In a later analysis, HLA-associated TCR beta chains were found to be more clonally expanded and to have lower generation probabilities than equally common non-associated chains. This cohort had only TCR beta chains sequenced, and the lack of alpha or paired-chain data limited which features could be detected. In a later analysis, several top co-occurrence clusters were reported to appear linked to parvovirus B19, influenza, CMV and Epstein-Barr virus. The study listed approximately 160 TCR beta chains as associated with cytomegalovirus. Because HLA typing was missing for some donors at each locus, association tests included only the typed subset. In a later analysis, the rate of TCR association differed among HLA loci, with DRB1 alleles having the most associated TCRs and HLA-C alleles having the fewest. Cytomegalovirus status was reported to be diagnosed by the classifier with high specificity and sensitivity in both the original and validation cohorts. The earlier analysis of fewer than 750 of the donors excluded roughly 17 rarely observed V segments, including chromosome 9 orphons, because counts were too low.

The source is a woman in her twenties or thirties in good health and CMV-seronegative. The sequenced sample consisted of PBMCs. Rearrangement joined TRBV29-1 to TRBJ2-3; tentative D gene TRBD1, with 6 bases matching. The sequence in DNA is TGCAGCGTTGTAAGGGGGTCGACAGATACGCAGTATTTT. This sequence encodes CSVVRGSTDTQYF.